This TCR beta chain was recorded in a study of blood T cell repertoires in COVID-19. Study details: The samples span acute and convalescent COVID-19 from the United States, Italy and Spain. The cDNA or gDNA used as material had been derived from T cells, B-cell-depleted T cells, or PBMCs.

The germline gives CDR1 SGHVS, CDR2 FNYEAQ. There are 16 residues in the CDR3. V shed 1 base and J 2 bases; nucleotides not matched to a gene: 6. Original processing notes: Reference gene primers were amplified, and this amplification served to estimate nucleated cell counts. Method: immunoSEQ multiplex PCR; TCRdb's copy keeps in-frame clones and lacks some. V, J and clone size derive from that table, while D and trimming were established from the DNA sequence. The profile shows 100,000 to 120,000 clones, 88% of them singletons. Sequencing was carried out using peripheral blood. The V gene is TRBV7-6, the J gene TRBJ2-7, with 9 bases that match TRBD2. This receptor was obtained from a woman aged 45-65 years with acute or convalescent COVID-19. The CDR3 reads CASSLGTSDQTYEQYF. CDR3 nucleotide sequence: TGTGCCAGCAGCTTAGGGACTAGCGATCAAACCTACGAGCAGTACTTC.